Included here is one T cell receptor (beta chain) sequence, with context. Its cognate antigen is unknown. The entry originates in a study of radiation and T cells in renal cell carcinoma. General study findings and limits: Top tumor clonotypes rose in blood 2 weeks post-radiation, then contracted.

From germline, CDR1 is LNHDA and CDR2 SQIVND (reference sequence). The CDR3 is 15 amino acids. The ends were cut back, 6 bases at V and 3 bases at J, with 14 bases in the middle. Sample time point: baseline pretreatment blood. Treatment defined: 15 Gy SBRT to primary tumor, nephrectomy 4 weeks later. Sequenced by immunoSEQ multiplex PCR; TCRdb stores in-frame clones only, minus some. The sample records 130,000 or so clones, 70% to 90% being singletons. The chain recombines TRBV19 with TRBJ1-4; perhaps TRBD1 as D (5 bases). This clonotype originated in a woman aged 45 to 65 with renal cell carcinoma. The sequencing used blood, collected from a patient whose treatment included radiotherapy and nephrectomy. CDR3 region: CASRIRGAPNEKLFF. As DNA, the CDR3 is TGTGCCAGTAGGATTAGAGGGGCACCTAATGAAAAACTGTTTTTT.